In this sample, the clone carrying this TCR beta chain turned up many times. Its antigen is not identified. In TCRdb, the 5' RACE reads were re-called with MiXCR into one record per CDR3 protein. The table lists under 150,000 distinct CDR3 sequences, about an eighth of them singletons, with 4.1% in the top ten. These data belong to a study of CD8 T cells in ankylosing spondylitis. Findings of the study overall: Significantly higher representation of disease-linked clones was reported for matched ankylosing spondylitis synovial fluid.

The V segment lost 8 bases and the J segment 2 bases; nucleotides outside the gene matches: 5. The CDR3 runs 12 residues. CDR1 is SQVTM, CDR2 ANQGSEA, per germline. J is TRBJ1-1 and V is TRBV29-1; 7 nucleotides match TRBD1. This TCR was sampled from a female donor with ankylosing spondylitis or in good health (not recorded which). The sequencing input was blood, either unsorted or a sorted T cell fraction (not recorded which). This CDR3 reads CSIRDRNTEAFF. The CDR3 DNA reads as TGCAGCATCCGGGACAGAAACACTGAAGCTTTCTTT. The full variable domain, completed using reference TRBV29-1 and TRBJ1-1, is SAVISQKPSRDICQRGTSLTIQCQVDSQVTMMFWYRQQPGQSLTLIATANQGSEATYESGFVIDKFPISRPNLTFSTLTVSNMSPEDSSIYLCSIRDRNTEAFFGQGTRLTVV.